The clone carrying this T cell receptor beta chain showed up many times. A unique molecular identifier was attached to every TCR cDNA molecule. One entry per CDR3 protein results from TCRdb running MiXCR on the 5' RACE reads. The profile shows approximately 11,000 distinct CDR3 sequences, roughly 3.7% of them singletons. This CDR3 spans 16 amino acids. Per the germline V gene, CDR1 is SGHRS and CDR2 is YFSETQ. V was clipped by 0 bases and J by 4 bases; unmatched bases: 8. This sample is drawn from a study of spatial heterogeneity in lung cancer. Study overall: More beta-chain than alpha-chain sequences were consistently detected.

Stated time point: sample taken at primary tumor resection. Frozen PBMC, nontumor lung or tumor provided whole RNA, which was sequenced unsorted. Patients with untreated early-stage non-small cell lung cancer, numbering 55 to 80, were the donors. The source of this sequence is a male donor with early-stage non-small cell lung cancer. Specimen: normal lung tissue next to the tumor, collected at surgery. The chain is built from TRBV5-1 and TRBJ1-2, with 8 bases matching TRBD1. This CDR3 is CASSLGGQGGGYGYTF. For the CDR3, the DNA is TGCGCCAGCAGCTTGGGCGGACAGGGAGGTGGCTATGGCTACACCTTC.